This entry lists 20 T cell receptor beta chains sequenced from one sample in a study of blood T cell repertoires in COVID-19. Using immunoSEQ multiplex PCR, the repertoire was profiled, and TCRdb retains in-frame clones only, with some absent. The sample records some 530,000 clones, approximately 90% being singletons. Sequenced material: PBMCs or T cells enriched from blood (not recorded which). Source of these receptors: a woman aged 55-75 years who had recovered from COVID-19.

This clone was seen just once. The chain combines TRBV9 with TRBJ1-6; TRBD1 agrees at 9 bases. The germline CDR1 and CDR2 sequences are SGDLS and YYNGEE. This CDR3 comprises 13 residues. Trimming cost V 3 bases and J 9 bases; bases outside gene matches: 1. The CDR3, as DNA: TGTGCCAGCAGCGGGGGACAGGGTTCACCCCTCCACTTT. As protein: CASSGGQGSPLHF. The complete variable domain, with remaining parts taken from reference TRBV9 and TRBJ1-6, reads DSGVTQTPKHLITATGQRVTLRCSPRSGDLSVYWYQQSLDQGLQFLIQYYNGEERAKGNILERFSAQQFPDLHSELNLSSLELGDSALYFCASSGGQGSPLHFGNGTRLTVT.

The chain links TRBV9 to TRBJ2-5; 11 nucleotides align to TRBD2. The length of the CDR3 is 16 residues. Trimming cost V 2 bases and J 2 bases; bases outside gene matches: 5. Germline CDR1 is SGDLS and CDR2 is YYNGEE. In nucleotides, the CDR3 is TGTGCCAGCAGCGTTGCCTTAGCGGGGGGGCAAGAGACCCAGTACTTC. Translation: CASSVALAGGQETQYF.

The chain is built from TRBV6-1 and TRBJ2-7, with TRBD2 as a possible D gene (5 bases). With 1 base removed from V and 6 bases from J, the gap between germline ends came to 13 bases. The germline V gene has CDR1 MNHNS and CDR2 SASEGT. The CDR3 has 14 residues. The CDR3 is CASSEVDGLREQYF. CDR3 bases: TGTGCCAGCAGTGAAGTGGACGGACTCCGCGAGCAGTACTTC.

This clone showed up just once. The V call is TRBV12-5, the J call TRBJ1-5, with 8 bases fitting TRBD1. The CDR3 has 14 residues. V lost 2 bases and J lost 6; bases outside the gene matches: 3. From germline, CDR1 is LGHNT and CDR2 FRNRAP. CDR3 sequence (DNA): TGTGCTAGTGGTTTGAGGACAGGGACTCAGCCCCAGCATTTT. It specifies CASGLRTGTQPQHF.

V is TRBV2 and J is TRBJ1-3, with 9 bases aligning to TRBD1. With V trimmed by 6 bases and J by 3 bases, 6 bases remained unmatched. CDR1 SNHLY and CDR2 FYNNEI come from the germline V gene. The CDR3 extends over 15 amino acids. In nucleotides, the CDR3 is TGTGCCAGCAGGACACAGGGGGCAAGTGGAAACACCATATATTTT. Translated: CASRTQGASGNTIYF.

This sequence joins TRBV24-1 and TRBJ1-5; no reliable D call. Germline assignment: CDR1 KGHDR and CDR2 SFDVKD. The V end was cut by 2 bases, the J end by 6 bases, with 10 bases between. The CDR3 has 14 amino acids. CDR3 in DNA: TGTGCCACCAGTGATTCTGACAATATTCAGCCCCAGCATTTT. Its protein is CATSDSDNIQPQHF.

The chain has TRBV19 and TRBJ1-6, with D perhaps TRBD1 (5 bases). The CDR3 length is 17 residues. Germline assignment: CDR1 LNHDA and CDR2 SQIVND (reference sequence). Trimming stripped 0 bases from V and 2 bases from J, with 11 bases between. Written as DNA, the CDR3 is TGTGCCAGTAGTATAGAGGCCAGGGTGGCCTATAATTCACCCCTCCACTTT. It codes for CASSIEARVAYNSPLHF.

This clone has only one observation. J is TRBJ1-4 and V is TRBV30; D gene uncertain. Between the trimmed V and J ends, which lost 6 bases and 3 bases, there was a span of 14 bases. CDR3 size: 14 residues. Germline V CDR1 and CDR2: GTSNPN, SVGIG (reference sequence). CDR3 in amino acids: CACGRGGPNEKLFF. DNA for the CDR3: TGTGCCTGTGGACGGGGAGGACCTAATGAAAAACTGTTTTTT.

CDR3 sequence: CASSPQTGSDGYTF. The CDR3 DNA follows: TGCGCCAGCAGCCCCCAGACAGGGAGCGATGGCTACACCTTC. The rearrangement joins TRBV5-1 to TRBJ1-2; 7 nucleotides match TRBD1. This CDR3 spans 14 amino acids. Germline V gene data show CDR1 as SGHRS and CDR2 as YFSETQ. Trimming cost V 4 bases and J 6 bases; bases outside gene matches: 9.

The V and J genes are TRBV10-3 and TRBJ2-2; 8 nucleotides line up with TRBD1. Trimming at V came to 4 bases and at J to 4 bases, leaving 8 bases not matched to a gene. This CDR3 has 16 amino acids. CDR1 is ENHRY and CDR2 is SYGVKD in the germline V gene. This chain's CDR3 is CAISGTGRAITGELFF. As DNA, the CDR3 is TGTGCCATCAGTGGGACAGGGCGCGCTATCACCGGGGAGCTGTTTTTT.

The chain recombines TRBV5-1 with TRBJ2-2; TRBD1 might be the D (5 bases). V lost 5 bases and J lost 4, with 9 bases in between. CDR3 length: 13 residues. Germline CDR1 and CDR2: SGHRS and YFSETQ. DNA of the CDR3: TGCGCCAGCAGTTTTGACAGCACCGGGGAGCTGTTTTTT. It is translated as CASSFDSTGELFF.

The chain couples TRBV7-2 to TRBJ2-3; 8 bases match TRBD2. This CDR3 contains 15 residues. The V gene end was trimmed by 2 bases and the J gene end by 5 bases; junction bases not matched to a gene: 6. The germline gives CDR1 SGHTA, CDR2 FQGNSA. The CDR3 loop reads CASSLSGGHLDTQYF. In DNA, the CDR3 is TGTGCCAGCAGCTTAAGCGGGGGTCACTTAGATACGCAGTATTTT.

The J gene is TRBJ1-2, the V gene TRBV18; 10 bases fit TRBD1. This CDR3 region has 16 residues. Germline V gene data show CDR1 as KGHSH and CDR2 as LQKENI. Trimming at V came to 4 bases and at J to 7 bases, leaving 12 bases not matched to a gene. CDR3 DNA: TGTGCCAGCTCACTAGGAGTCGGGACAGGGGAATTTGGCTACACCTTC. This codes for CASSLGVGTGEFGYTF. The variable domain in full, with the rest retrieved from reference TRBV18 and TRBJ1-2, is NAGVMQNPRHLVRRRGQEARLRCSPMKGHSHVYWYRQLPEEGLKFMVYLQKENIIDESGMPKERFSAEFPKEGPSILRIQQVVRGDSAAYFCASSLGVGTGEFGYTFGSGTRLTVV.

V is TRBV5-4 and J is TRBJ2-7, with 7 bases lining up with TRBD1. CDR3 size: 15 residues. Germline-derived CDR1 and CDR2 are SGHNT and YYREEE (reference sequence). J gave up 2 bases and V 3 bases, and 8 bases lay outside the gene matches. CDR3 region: CASSSAADRPYEQYF. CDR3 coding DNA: TGTGCCAGCAGCTCGGCCGCGGACAGGCCCTACGAGCAGTACTTC.

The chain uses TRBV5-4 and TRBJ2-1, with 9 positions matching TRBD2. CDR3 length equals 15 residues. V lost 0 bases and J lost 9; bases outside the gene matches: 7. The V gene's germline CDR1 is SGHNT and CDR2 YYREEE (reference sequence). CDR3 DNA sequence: TGTGCCAGCAGCTTGGCTGGCGGGGGGGCAGGTGAGCAGTTCTTC. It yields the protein CASSLAGGGAGEQFF.

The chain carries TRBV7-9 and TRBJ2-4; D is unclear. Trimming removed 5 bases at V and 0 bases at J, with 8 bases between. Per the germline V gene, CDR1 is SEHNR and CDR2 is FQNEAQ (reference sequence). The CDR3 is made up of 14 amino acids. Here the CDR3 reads CASSAILAKNIQYF. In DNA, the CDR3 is TGTGCCAGCAGCGCTATACTAGCCAAAAACATTCAGTACTTC.

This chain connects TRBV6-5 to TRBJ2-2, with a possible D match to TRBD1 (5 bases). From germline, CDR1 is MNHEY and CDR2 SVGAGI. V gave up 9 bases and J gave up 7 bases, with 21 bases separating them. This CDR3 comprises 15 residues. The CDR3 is CARLQRGPSLGELFF. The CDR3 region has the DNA TGTGCCAGACTACAAAGGGGCCCAAGCCTCGGGGAGCTGTTTTTT.

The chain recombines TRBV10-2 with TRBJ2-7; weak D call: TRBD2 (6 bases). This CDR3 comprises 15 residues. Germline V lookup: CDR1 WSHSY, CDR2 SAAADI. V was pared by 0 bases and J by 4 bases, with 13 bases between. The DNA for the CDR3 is TGCGCCAGCAGTGAGTCTGGAGGGGCGAATTACGAGCAGTACTTC. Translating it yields CASSESGGANYEQYF.

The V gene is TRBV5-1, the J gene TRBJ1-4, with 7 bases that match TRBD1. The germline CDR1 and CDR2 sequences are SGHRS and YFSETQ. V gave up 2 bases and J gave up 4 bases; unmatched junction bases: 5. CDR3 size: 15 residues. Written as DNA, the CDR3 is TGCGCCAGCAGCTTCCGGGGACAGCTTAATGAAAAACTGTTTTTT. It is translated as CASSFRGQLNEKLFF.

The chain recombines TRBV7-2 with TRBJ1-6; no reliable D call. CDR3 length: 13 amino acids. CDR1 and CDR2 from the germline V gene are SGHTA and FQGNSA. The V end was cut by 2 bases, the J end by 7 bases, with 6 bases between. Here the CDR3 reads CASSLQSNSPLHF. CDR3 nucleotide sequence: TGTGCCAGCAGCTTACAGTCAAATTCACCCCTCCACTTT.